This is a list of T cell receptor beta chains from one sample in a study of CD8 T cells in Susac syndrome. TCRdb re-analysed the immunoSEQ multiplex PCR reads in MiXCR, keeping a single row per CDR3 protein. The data hold over 150,000 distinct CDR3 sequences, with over 90% observed a single time. Sequenced material: CD4+ T cells from PBMCs. These receptors were taken from a human donor with multiple sclerosis. CDR3s include the opening cysteine and the closing phenylalanine or tryptophan. D genes are given only for firm matches. Clone size, where shown, is once, few, many, or a class for clones that have expanded.

v_gene: TRBV4-1; d_gene: NA; j_gene: TRBJ1-1; abundance: NA; CDR3aa: CASSREVQSAGTEAFF; CDR3nt: TGCGCCAGCAGCCGCGAGGTTCAAAGCGCGGGCACTGAAGCTTTCTTT
v_gene: TRBV9; d_gene: NA; j_gene: TRBJ1-4; abundance: NA; CDR3aa: CASSARDFKNEKLFF; CDR3nt: TGTGCCAGCAGCGCCCGGGACTTTAAGAATGAAAAACTGTTTTTT
v_gene: TRBV4-2; d_gene: NA; j_gene: TRBJ1-2; abundance: NA; CDR3aa: CASSQEQVPHYGYTF; CDR3nt: TGTGCCAGCAGCCAAGAACAGGTGCCTCACTATGGCTACACCTTC
v_gene: TRBV4-2; d_gene: NA; j_gene: TRBJ2-1; abundance: once; CDR3aa: CASSQDGVRPYNEQFF; CDR3nt: TGTGCCAGCAGCCAAGATGGGGTCAGGCCATACAATGAGCAGTTCTTC
v_gene: TRBV2; d_gene: NA; j_gene: TRBJ2-2; abundance: NA; CDR3aa: CASSDRTSTGELFF; CDR3nt: TGTGCCAGCAGTGACCGGACCTCGACCGGGGAGCTGTTTTTT
v_gene: TRBV6-1; d_gene: NA; j_gene: TRBJ2-3; abundance: NA; CDR3aa: CASREPGTDTQYF; CDR3nt: TGTGCCAGCAGAGAACCAGGGACGGATACGCAGTATTTT
v_gene: TRBV5-1; d_gene: NA; j_gene: TRBJ1-2; abundance: NA; CDR3aa: CASSLASVSSYGYTF; CDR3nt: TGCGCCAGCAGCTTGGCTAGTGTGTCCTCCTATGGCTACACCTTC
v_gene: TRBV5-4; d_gene: NA; j_gene: TRBJ2-1; abundance: NA; CDR3aa: CASRWDLESSYNEQFF; CDR3nt: TGTGCCAGCAGATGGGACTTGGAGAGCTCCTACAATGAGCAGTTCTTC
v_gene: TRBV4-1; d_gene: TRBD1; j_gene: TRBJ2-1; abundance: NA; CDR3aa: CASDQGAGREQFF; CDR3nt: TGCGCCAGCGACCAGGGGGCAGGAAGGGAGCAGTTCTTC
v_gene: TRBV2; d_gene: NA; j_gene: TRBJ1-5; abundance: NA; CDR3aa: CASRVYSNQPQHF; CDR3nt: TGTGCCAGCAGGGTATATAGCAATCAGCCCCAGCATTTT
v_gene: TRBV20-1; d_gene: NA; j_gene: TRBJ2-5; abundance: once; CDR3aa: CSARDGAESYQETQYF; CDR3nt: TGCAGTGCTAGAGATGGGGCAGAGAGTTACCAAGAGACCCAGTACTTC
v_gene: TRBV30; d_gene: NA; j_gene: TRBJ1-2; abundance: NA; CDR3aa: CAWSVGPPAGYTF; CDR3nt: TGTGCCTGGAGTGTTGGGCCACCTGCGGGCTACACCTTC
v_gene: TRBV7-9; d_gene: NA; j_gene: TRBJ2-1; abundance: NA; CDR3aa: CAGGKSSYNEQFF; CDR3nt: TGCGCGGGCGGGAAGAGCTCCTACAATGAGCAGTTCTTC
v_gene: TRBV29-1; d_gene: TRBD2; j_gene: TRBJ2-2; abundance: NA; CDR3aa: CSVEDERGHTGELFF; CDR3nt: TGCAGCGTTGAAGATGAGCGGGGGCACACCGGGGAGCTGTTTTTT
v_gene: TRBV30; d_gene: TRBD1; j_gene: TRBJ2-3; abundance: NA; CDR3aa: CAWKGGADTQYF; CDR3nt: TGTGCCTGGAAAGGGGGCGCAGATACGCAGTATTTT
v_gene: TRBV12-3/TRBV12-4; d_gene: NA; j_gene: TRBJ1-2; abundance: NA; CDR3aa: CASSFSEDSVDTF; CDR3nt: TGTGCCAGCAGTTTCTCGGAGGACAGCGTTGACACCTTC
v_gene: TRBV20-1; d_gene: TRBD1; j_gene: TRBJ1-5; abundance: NA; CDR3aa: CSASVGGQQNQPQHF; CDR3nt: TGCAGTGCTAGTGTAGGGGGACAGCAGAATCAGCCCCAGCATTTT
v_gene: TRBV12-3/TRBV12-4; d_gene: NA; j_gene: TRBJ1-1; abundance: NA; CDR3aa: CASRPWGDTEAFF; CDR3nt: TGTGCCAGCAGGCCCTGGGGGGACACTGAAGCTTTCTTT
v_gene: TRBV3-1; d_gene: TRBD1; j_gene: TRBJ2-2; abundance: NA; CDR3aa: CASSPGTGVAGELFF; CDR3nt: TGTGCCAGCAGCCCGGGGACAGGGGTGGCCGGGGAGCTGTTTTTT
v_gene: TRBV30; d_gene: NA; j_gene: TRBJ1-1; abundance: NA; CDR3aa: CAWCPQGRIDTEAFF; CDR3nt: TGTGCCTGGTGCCCCCAGGGACGAATAGACACTGAAGCTTTCTTT
v_gene: TRBV6-1; d_gene: TRBD2; j_gene: TRBJ2-7; abundance: NA; CDR3aa: CASGMSSGGEQYF; CDR3nt: TGTGCCAGCGGAATGTCGTCGGGGGGTGAGCAGTACTTC
v_gene: TRBV2; d_gene: TRBD1; j_gene: TRBJ1-1; abundance: NA; CDR3aa: CASTAFGGTGMETFF; CDR3nt: TGTGCCAGCACTGCATTCGGGGGGACAGGGATGGAAACTTTCTTT
v_gene: TRBV5-1; d_gene: NA; j_gene: TRBJ1-1; abundance: NA; CDR3aa: CASSVTGNTEAFF; CDR3nt: TGCGCCAGCAGCGTGACAGGGAACACTGAAGCTTTCTTT